This TCR beta chain was retrieved from a study of spatial heterogeneity in lung cancer. Germline V gives CDR1 ENHRY, CDR2 SYGVKD. J lost 0 bases, V lost 4 bases, and 8 bases had no gene match. The CDR3 is made up of 18 amino acids. Noted time point: sample taken at primary tumor resection. TCRs were sequenced from unsorted whole RNA of tumor, nontumor lung or PBMC. TCRdb analysed the 5' RACE reads with MiXCR anew, one entry per CDR3 protein. The sample shows about 26,000 distinct CDR3 sequences, over 10% of them seen only once. The receptor's source is a female donor with early-stage non-small cell lung cancer. Here the sequenced sample was PBMCs, taken at surgery. The chain joins TRBV10-3 to TRBJ2-6; the match to TRBD1 covers 8 bases. In DNA, the CDR3 is TGTGCCATCAGTGGATGGACAGGGATTAGCTCTGGGGCCAACGTCCTGACTTTC. Its protein is CAISGWTGISSGANVLTF.